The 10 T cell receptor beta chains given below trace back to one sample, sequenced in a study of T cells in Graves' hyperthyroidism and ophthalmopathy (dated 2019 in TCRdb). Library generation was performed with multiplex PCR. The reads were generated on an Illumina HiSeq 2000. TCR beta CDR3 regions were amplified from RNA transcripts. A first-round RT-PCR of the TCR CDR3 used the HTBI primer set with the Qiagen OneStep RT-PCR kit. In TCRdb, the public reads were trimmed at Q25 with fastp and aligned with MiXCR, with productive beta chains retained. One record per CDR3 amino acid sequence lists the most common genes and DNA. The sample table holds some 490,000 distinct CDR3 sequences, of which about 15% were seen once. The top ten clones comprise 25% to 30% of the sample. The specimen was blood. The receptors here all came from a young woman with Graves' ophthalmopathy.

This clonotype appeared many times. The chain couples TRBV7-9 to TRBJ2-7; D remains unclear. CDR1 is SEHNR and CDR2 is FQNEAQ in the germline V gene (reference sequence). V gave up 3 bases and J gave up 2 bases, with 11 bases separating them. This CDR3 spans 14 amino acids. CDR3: CASSFGGRAYEQYF. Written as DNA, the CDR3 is TGTGCCAGCAGCTTCGGTGGCAGAGCCTACGAGCAGTACTTC.

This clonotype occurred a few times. DNA for the CDR3: TGTGCCAGCAGCTTAGCGTGGCTAGCGGGCACAGATACGCAGTATTTT. As protein: CASSLAWLAGTDTQYF. The rearrangement links TRBV7-8 to TRBJ2-3; 7 bases are a match to TRBD2. After removal of 0 bases from V and 1 base from J, the junction contained 4 bases not matched to a gene. Germline V gives CDR1 SGHVS, CDR2 FQNEAQ. The CDR3 loop spans 16 amino acids.

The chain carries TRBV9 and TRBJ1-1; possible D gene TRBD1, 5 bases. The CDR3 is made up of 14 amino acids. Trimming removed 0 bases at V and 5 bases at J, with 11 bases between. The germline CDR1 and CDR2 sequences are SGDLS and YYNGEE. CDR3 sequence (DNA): TGTGCCAGCAGCGTAGTTACCAGGGAGACTGAAGCTTTCTTT. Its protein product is CASSVVTRETEAFF.

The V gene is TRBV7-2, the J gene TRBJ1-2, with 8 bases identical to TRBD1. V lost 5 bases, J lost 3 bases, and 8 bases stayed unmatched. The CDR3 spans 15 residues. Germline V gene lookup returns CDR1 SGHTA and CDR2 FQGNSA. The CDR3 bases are TGTGCCAGCAGCCGATCCCCGACAGGGGACTATGGCTACACCTTC. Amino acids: CASSRSPTGDYGYTF.

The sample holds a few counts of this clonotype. The CDR3 spells CASSFPSVGVDEQYF. The CDR3 region has the DNA TGTGCCAGCAGCTTCCCATCAGTGGGAGTCGACGAGCAGTACTTC. The gene calls are TRBV11-3 and TRBJ2-7; D is possibly TRBD2 (5 bases). From germline, CDR1 is SGHNT and CDR2 YENEEA. This CDR3 is built from 15 residues. V was cut by 3 bases and J by 5 bases, with 17 bases left in between.

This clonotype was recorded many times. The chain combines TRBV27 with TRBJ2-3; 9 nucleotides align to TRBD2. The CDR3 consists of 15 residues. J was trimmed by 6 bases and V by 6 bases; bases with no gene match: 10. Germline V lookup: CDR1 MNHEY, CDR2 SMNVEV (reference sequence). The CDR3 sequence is CASRSHSGSSDTQYF. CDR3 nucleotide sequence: TGTGCCAGCAGATCACATAGCGGGAGCTCGGATACGCAGTATTTT.

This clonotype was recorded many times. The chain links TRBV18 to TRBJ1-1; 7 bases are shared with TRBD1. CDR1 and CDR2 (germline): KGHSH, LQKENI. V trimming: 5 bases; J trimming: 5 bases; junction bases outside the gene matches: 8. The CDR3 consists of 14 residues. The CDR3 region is CASSALQGETEAFF. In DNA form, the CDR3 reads TGTGCCAGCTCAGCGCTTCAGGGGGAAACTGAAGCTTTCTTT. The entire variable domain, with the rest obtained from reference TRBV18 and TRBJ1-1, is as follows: NAGVMQNPRHLVRRRGQEARLRCSPMKGHSHVYWYRQLPEEGLKFMVYLQKENIIDESGMPKERFSAEFPKEGPSILRIQQVVRGDSAAYFCASSALQGETEAFFGQGTRLTVV.

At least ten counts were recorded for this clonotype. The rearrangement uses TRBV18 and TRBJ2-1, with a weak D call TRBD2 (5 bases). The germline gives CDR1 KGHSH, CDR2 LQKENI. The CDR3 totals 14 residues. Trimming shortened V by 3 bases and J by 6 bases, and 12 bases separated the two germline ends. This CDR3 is CASSPTLDINEQFF. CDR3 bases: TGTGCCAGCTCACCGACACTAGATATCAATGAGCAGTTCTTC.

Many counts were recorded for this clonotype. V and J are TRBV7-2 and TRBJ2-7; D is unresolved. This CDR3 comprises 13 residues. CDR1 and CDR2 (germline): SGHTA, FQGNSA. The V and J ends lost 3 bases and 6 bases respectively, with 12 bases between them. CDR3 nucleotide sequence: TGTGCCAGCAGCTTTGACGCTAGTGGCGAGCAGTACTTC. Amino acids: CASSFDASGEQYF.

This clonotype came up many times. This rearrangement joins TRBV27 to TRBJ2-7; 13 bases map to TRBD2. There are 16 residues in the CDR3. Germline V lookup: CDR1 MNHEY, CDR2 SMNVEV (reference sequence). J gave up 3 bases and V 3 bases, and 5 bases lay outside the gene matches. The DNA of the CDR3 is TGTGCCAGCAGTTTCGGAAGACTAGCGGGAGGCTACGAGCAGTACTTC. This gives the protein CASSFGRLAGGYEQYF.